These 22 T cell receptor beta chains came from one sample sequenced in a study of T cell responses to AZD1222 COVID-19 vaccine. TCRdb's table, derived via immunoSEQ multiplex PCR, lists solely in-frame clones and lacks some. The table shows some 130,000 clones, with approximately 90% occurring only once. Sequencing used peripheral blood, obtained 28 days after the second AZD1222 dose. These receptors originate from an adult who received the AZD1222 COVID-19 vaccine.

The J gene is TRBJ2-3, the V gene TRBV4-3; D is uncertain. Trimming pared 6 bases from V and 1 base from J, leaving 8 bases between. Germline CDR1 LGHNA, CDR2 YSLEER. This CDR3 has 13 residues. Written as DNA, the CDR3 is TGCGCCAGCAGTACAGCCCGCACAGATACGCAGTATTTT. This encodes CASSTARTDTQYF.

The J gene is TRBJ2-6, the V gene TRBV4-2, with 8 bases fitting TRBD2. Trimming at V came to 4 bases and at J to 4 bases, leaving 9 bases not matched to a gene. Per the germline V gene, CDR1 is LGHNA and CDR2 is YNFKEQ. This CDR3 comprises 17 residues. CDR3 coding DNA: TGTGCCAGCAGCCGTACTATAGCGGGGAGCGGGGCCAACGTCCTGACTTTC. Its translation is CASSRTIAGSGANVLTF.

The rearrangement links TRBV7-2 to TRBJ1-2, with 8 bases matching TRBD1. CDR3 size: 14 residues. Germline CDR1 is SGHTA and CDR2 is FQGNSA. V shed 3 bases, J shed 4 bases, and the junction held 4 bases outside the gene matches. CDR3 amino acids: CASSFRGPAYGYTF. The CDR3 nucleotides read TGTGCCAGCAGCTTCAGGGGGCCTGCCTATGGCTACACCTTC.

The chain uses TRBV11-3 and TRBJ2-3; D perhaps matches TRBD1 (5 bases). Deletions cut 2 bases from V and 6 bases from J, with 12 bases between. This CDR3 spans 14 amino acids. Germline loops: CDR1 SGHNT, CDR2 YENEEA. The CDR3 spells CASSLSPGFDTQYF. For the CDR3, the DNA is TGTGCCAGCAGCTTATCTCCAGGGTTCGATACGCAGTATTTT. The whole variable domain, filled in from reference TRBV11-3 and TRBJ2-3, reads EAGVVQSPRYKIIEKKQPVAFWCNPISGHNTLYWYLQNLGQGPELLIRYENEEAVDDSQLPKDRFSAERLKGVDSTLKIQPAELGDSAVYLCASSLSPGFDTQYFGPGTRLTVL.

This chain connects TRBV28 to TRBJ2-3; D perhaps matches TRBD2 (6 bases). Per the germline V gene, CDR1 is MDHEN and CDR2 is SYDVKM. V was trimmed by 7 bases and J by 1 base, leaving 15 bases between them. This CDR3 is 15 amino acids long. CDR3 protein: CASTNDWRGTDTQYF. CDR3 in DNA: TGTGCCAGCACCAACGACTGGAGGGGCACAGATACGCAGTATTTT.

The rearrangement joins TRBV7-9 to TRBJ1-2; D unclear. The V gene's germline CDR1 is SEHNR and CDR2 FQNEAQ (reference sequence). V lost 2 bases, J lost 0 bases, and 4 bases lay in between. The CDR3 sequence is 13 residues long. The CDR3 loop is CASSLKPNYGYTF. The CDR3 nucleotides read TGTGCCAGCAGCTTAAAACCTAACTATGGCTACACCTTC. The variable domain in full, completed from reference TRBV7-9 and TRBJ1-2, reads DTGVSQNPRHKITKRGQNVTFRCDPISEHNRLYWYRQTLGQGPEFLTYFQNEAQLEKSRLLSDRFSAERPKGSFSTLEIQRTEQGDSAMYLCASSLKPNYGYTFGSGTRLTVV.

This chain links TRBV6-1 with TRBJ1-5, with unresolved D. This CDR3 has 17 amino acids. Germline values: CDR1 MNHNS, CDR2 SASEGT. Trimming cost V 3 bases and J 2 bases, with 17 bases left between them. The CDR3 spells CASSDGQAGYGNQPQHF. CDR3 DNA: TGTGCCAGCAGTGATGGCCAGGCGGGTTATGGCAATCAGCCCCAGCATTTT.

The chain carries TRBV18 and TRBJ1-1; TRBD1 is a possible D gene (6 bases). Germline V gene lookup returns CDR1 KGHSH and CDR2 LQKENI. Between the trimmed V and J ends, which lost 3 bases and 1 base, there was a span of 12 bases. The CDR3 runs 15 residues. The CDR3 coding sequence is TGTGCCAGCTCACCCCAAGGGGGAGGGAACACTGAAGCTTTCTTT. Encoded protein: CASSPQGGGNTEAFF.

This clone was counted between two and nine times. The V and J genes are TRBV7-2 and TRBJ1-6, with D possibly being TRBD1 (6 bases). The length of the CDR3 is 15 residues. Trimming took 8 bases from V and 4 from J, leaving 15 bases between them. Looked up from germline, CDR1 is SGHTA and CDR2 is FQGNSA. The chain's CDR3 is CASGVRGFYNSPLHF. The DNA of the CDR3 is TGTGCCAGCGGGGTGAGGGGGTTTTATAATTCACCCCTCCACTTT.

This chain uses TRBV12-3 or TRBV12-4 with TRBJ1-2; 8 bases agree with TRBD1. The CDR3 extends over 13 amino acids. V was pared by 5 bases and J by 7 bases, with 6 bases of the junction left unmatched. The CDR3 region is CASSQGQDFGYTF. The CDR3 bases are TGTGCCAGCAGTCAGGGACAGGATTTTGGCTACACCTTC.

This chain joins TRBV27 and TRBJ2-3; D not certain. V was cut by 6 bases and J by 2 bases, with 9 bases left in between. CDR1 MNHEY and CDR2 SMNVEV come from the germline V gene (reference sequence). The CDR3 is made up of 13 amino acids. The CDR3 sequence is CASRHWYTDTQYF. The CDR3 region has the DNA TGTGCCAGCAGACATTGGTACACAGATACGCAGTATTTT.

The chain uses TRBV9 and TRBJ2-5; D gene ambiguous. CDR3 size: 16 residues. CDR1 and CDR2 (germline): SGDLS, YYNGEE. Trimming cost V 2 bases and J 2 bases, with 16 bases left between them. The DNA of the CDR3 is TGTGCCAGCAGCGTGGCCGTACAAGGCCCACAAGAGACCCAGTACTTC. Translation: CASSVAVQGPQETQYF.

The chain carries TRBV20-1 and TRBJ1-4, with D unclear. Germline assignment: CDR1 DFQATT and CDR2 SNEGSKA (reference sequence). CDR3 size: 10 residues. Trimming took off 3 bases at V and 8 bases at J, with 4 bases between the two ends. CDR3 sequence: CSASGEKLFF. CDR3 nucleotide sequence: TGCAGTGCTAGTGGCGAAAAACTGTTTTTT.

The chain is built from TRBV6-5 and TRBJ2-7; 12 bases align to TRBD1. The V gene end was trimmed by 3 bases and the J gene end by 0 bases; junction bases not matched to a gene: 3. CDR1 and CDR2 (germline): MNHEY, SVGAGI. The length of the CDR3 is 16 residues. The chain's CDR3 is CASSYEGQGASYEQYF. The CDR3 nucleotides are TGTGCCAGCAGTTATGAGGGACAGGGGGCCTCCTACGAGCAGTACTTC.

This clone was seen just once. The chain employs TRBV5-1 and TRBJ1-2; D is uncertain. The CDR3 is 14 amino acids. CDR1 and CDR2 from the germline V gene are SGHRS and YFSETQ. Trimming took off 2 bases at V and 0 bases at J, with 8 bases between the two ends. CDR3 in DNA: TGCGCCAGCAGCTTAGACCAAACTAACTATGGCTACACCTTC. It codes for CASSLDQTNYGYTF.

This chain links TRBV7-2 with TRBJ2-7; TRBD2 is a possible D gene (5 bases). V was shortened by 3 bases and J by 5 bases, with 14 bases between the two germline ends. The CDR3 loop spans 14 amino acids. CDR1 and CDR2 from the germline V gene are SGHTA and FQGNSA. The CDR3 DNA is TGTGCCAGCAGCTTGGACTTGTACCCTAACGAGCAGTACTTC. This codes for CASSLDLYPNEQYF.

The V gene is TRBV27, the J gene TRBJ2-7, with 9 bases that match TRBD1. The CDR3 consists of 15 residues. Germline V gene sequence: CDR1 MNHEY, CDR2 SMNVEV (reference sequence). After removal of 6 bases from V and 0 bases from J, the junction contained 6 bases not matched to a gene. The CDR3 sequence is CASSFGTGSSYEQYF. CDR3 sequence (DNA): TGTGCCAGCAGCTTCGGGACAGGGAGCTCCTACGAGCAGTACTTC.

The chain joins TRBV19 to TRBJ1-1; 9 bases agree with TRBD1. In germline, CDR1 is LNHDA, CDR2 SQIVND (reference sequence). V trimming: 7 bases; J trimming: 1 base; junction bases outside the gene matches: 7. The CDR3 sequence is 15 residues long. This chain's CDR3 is CASTARQGGNTEAFF. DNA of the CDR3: TGTGCCAGTACCGCTCGACAGGGGGGGAACACTGAAGCTTTCTTT.

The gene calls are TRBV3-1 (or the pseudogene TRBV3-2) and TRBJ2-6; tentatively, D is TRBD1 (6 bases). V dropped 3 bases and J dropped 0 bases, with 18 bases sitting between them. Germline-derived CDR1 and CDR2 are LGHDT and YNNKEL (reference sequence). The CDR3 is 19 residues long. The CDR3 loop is CASSHYQGHLFSGANVLTF. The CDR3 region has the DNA TGTGCCAGCAGCCACTACCAGGGGCACCTCTTCTCTGGGGCCAACGTCCTGACTTTC.

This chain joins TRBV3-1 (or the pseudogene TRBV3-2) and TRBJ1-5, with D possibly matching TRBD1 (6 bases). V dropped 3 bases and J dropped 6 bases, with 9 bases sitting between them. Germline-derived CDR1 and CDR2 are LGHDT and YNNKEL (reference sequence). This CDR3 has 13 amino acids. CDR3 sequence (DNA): TGTGCCAGCAGCCATGAGGGGGGTCAGCCCCAGCATTTT. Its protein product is CASSHEGGQPQHF.

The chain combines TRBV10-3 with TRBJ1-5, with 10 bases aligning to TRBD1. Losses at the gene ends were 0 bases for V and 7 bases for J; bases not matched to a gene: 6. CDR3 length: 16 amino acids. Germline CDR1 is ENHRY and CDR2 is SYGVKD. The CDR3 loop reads CAISESKGTGDQPQHF. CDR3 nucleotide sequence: TGTGCCATCAGTGAGTCGAAAGGGACAGGGGACCAGCCCCAGCATTTT.

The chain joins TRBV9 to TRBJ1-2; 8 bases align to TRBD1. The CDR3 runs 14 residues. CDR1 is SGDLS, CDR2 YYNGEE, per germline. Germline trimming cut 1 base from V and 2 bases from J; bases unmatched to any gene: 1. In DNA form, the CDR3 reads TGTGCCAGCAGCGTAAGACAGGGGAACTATGGCTACACCTTC. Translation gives CASSVRQGNYGYTF.